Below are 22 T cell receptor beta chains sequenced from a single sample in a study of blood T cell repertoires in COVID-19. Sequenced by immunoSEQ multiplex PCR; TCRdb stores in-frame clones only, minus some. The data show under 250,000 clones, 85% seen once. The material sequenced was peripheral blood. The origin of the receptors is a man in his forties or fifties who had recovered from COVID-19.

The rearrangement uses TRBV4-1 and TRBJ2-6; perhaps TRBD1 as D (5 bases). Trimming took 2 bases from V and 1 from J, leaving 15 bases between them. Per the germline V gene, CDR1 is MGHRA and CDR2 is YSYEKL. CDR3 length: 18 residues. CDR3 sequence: CASSQLTAAISGANVLTF. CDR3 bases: TGCGCCAGCAGCCAACTGACAGCAGCAATATCTGGGGCCAACGTCCTGACTTTC.

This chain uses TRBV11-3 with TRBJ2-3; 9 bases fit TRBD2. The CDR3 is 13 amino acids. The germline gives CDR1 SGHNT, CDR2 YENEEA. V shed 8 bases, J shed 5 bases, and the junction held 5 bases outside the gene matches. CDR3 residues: CASAGGPLDTQYF. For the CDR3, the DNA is TGTGCCAGCGCGGGAGGGCCTTTAGATACGCAGTATTTT. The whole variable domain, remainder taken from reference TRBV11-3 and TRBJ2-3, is EAGVVQSPRYKIIEKKQPVAFWCNPISGHNTLYWYLQNLGQGPELLIRYENEEAVDDSQLPKDRFSAERLKGVDSTLKIQPAELGDSAVYLCASAGGPLDTQYFGPGTRLTVL.

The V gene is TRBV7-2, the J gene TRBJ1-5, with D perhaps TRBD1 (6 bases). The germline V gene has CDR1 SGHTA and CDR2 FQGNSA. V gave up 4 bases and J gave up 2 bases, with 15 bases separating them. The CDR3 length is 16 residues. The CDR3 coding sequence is TGTGCCAGCAGCTCAGGGGCCCAACGGGGCAATCAGCCCCAGCATTTT. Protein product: CASSSGAQRGNQPQHF.

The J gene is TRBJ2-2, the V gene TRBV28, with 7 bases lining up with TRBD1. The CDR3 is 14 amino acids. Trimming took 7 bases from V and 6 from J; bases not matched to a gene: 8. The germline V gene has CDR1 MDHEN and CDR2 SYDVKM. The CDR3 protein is CASTKTGFSGELFF. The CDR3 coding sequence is TGTGCCAGCACCAAGACAGGGTTTTCCGGGGAGCTGTTTTTT.

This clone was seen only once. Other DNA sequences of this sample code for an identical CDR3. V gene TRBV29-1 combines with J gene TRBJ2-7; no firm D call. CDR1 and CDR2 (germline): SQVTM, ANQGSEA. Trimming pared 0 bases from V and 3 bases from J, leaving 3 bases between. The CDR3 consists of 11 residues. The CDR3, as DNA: TGCAGCGTTGAAGACCTCTACGAGCAGTACTTC. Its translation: CSVEDLYEQYF.

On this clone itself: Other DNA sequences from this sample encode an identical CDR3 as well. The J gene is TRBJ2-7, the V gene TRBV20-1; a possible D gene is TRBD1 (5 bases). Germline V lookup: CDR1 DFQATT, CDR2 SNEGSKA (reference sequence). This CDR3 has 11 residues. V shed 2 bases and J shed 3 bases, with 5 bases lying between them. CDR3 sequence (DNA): TGCAGTGCTAGAAGGGGCTACGAGCAGTACTTC. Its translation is CSARRGYEQYF.

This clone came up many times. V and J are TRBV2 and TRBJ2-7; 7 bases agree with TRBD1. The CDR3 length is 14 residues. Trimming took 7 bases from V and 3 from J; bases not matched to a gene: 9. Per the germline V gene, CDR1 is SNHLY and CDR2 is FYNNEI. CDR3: CASKVAGGFYEQYF. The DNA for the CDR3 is TGTGCCAGCAAAGTGGCAGGGGGATTCTACGAGCAGTACTTC.

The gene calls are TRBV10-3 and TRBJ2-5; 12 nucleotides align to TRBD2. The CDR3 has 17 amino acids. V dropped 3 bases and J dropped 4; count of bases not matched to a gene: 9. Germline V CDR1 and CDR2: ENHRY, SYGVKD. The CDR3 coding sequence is TGTGCCATCAGTGACCCAGGACTAGCGGGATTGGGAGAGACCCAGTACTTC. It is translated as CAISDPGLAGLGETQYF.

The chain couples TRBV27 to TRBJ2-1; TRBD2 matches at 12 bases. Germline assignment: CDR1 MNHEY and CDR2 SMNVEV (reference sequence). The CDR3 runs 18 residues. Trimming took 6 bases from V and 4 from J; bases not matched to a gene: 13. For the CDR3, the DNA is TGTGCCAGCAGCCTAGTCGGCCTAGCGGGAGGGTTGTACAATGAGCAGTTCTTC. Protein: CASSLVGLAGGLYNEQFF.

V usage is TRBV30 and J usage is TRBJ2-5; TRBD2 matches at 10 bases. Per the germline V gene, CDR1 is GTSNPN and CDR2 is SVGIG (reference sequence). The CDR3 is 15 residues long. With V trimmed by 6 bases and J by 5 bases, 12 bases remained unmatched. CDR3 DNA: TGTGCCTGTCCAGGGCTAGCGGGAGACGGGGAGACCCAGTACTTC. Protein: CACPGLAGDGETQYF.

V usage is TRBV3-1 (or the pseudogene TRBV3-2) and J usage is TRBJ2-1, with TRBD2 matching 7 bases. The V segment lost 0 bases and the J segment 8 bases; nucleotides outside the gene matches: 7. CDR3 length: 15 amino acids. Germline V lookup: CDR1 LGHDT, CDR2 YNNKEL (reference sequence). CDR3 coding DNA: TGTGCCAGCAGCCAAGACTTTGGGGGGGAGCATGAGCAGTTCTTC. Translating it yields CASSQDFGGEHEQFF.

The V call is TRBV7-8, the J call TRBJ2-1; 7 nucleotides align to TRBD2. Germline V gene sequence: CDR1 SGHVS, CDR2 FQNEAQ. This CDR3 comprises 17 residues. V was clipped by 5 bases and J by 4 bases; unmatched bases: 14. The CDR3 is CASSTRLAGWDYNEQFF. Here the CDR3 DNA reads TGTGCCAGCAGCACCCGACTAGCTGGGTGGGATTACAATGAGCAGTTCTTC.

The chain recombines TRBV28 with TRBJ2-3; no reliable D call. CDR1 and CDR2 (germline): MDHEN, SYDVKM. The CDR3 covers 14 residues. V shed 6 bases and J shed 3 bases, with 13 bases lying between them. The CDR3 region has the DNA TGTGCCAGCAGGACTCGGTTCGGAACAGATACGCAGTATTTT. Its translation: CASRTRFGTDTQYF.

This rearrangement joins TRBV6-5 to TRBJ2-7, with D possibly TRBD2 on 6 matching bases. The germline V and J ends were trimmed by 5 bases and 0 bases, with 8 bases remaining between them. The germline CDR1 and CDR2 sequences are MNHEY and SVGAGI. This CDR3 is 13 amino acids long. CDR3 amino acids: CASSPGDSYEQYF. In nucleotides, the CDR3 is TGTGCCAGCAGTCCGGGGGACTCCTACGAGCAGTACTTC.

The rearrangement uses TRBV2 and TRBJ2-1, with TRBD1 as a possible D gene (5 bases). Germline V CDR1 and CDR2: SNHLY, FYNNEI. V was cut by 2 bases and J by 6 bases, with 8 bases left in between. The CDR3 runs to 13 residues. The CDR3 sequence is CASSEWQGNEQFF. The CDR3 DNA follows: TGTGCCAGCAGTGAATGGCAGGGCAATGAGCAGTTCTTC.

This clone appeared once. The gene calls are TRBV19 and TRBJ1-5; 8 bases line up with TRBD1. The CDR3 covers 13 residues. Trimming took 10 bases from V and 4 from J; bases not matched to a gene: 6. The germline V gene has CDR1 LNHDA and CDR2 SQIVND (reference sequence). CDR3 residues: CATTRTGNQPQHF. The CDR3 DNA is TGTGCCACCACCAGGACAGGGAATCAGCCCCAGCATTTT.

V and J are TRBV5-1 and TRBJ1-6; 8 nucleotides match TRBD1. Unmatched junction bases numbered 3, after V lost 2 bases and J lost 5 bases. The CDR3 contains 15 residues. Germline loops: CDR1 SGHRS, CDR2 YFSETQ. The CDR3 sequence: CASSFGQGDNSPLHF. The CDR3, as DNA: TGCGCCAGCAGCTTTGGACAGGGCGATAATTCACCCCTCCACTTT.

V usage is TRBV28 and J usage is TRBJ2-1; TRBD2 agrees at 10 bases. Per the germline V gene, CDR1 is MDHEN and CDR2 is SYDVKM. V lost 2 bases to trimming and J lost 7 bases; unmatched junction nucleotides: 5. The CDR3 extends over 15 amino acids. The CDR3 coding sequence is TGTGCCAGCAGTTTAATAGCGGGAGGACAGAATGAGCAGTTCTTC. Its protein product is CASSLIAGGQNEQFF.

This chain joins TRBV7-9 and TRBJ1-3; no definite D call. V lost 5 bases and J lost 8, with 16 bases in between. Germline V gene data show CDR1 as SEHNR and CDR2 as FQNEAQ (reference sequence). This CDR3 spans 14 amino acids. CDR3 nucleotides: TGTGCCAGCAGCCGCATGCTGGGGAGCGACACCATATATTTT. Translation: CASSRMLGSDTIYF.

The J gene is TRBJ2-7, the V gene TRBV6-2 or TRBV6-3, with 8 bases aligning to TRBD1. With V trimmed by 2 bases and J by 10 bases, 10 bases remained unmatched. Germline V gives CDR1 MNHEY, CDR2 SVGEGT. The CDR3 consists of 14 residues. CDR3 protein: CASSYAGQGGGQYF. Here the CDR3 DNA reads TGTGCCAGCAGTTACGCTGGACAGGGCGGCGGCCAGTACTTC.

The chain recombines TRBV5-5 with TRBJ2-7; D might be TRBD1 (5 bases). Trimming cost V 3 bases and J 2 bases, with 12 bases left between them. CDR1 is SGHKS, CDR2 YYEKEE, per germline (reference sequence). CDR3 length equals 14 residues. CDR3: CASSYRQTPYEQYF. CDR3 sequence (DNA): TGTGCCAGCAGCTACCGACAGACGCCCTACGAGCAGTACTTC.

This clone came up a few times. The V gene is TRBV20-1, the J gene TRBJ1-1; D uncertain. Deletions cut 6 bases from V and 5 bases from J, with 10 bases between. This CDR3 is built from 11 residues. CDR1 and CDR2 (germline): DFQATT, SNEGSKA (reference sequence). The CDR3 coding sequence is TGCAGTGCCTTGGCCTTTACTGAAGCTTTCTTT. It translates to CSALAFTEAFF.